The 14 T cell receptor beta chains below all came from one sample that was sequenced in a study of blood T cell repertoires in COVID-19. Profiling relied on immunoSEQ multiplex PCR, and the TCRdb table lists in-frame clones only, not all of them. The sample has 50,000 to 75,000 clones; around four fifths are singletons. Sequences were obtained from peripheral blood. These receptors all stem from a woman older than 75 with active or convalescent COVID-19.

The chain combines TRBV5-4 with TRBJ1-2; the match to TRBD1 covers 10 bases. V gave up 0 bases and J gave up 2 bases; unmatched junction bases: 4. The CDR3 totals 16 residues. Germline assignment: CDR1 SGHNT and CDR2 YYREEE (reference sequence). CDR3 in amino acids: CASSLGDRGGNYGYTF. CDR3 DNA: TGTGCCAGCAGCTTGGGGGACAGGGGCGGAAACTATGGCTACACCTTC. Using reference TRBV5-4 and TRBJ1-2 for the parts outside the CDR3, the full variable domain is ETGVTQSPTHLIKTRGQQVTLRCSSQSGHNTVSWYQQALGQGPQFIFQYYREEENGRGNFPPRFSGLQFPNYSSELNVNALELDDSALYLCASSLGDRGGNYGYTFGSGTRLTVV.

V and J are TRBV3-1 (or the pseudogene TRBV3-2) and TRBJ2-7, with D unresolved. There are 12 residues in the CDR3. Between the trimmed V and J ends, which lost 1 base and 2 bases, there was a span of 3 bases. Germline CDR1 and CDR2: LGHDT and YNNKEL (reference sequence). The CDR3 DNA is TGTGCCAGCAGCCAAGCCGCCTACGAGCAGTACTTC. Protein product: CASSQAAYEQYF.

This clone was seen just once. This chain connects TRBV6-5 to TRBJ1-6, with TRBD1 matching 8 bases. J lost 7 bases, V lost 6 bases, and 8 bases had no gene match. The CDR3 spans 15 residues. CDR1 and CDR2 (germline): MNHEY, SVGAGI. The CDR3 region has the DNA TGTGCCAGCAGCTACGGACAGGGACAAAATTCACCCCTCCACTTT. Protein sequence: CASSYGQGQNSPLHF.

The chain couples TRBV10-3 to TRBJ2-3, with D possibly being TRBD1 (6 bases). The V end lost 2 bases, the J end lost 0 bases, and 30 bases lay between the germline ends. The CDR3 is 22 residues long. The V gene's germline CDR1 is ENHRY and CDR2 SYGVKD. CDR3 in amino acids: CAISEGSKQGPGDPPSTDTQYF. The DNA for the CDR3 is TGTGCCATCAGTGAGGGGAGTAAACAGGGACCGGGCGACCCTCCTAGCACAGATACGCAGTATTTT.

The chain is built from TRBV5-1 and TRBJ2-1; D may be TRBD1 (6 bases). The V gene's germline CDR1 is SGHRS and CDR2 YFSETQ. The CDR3 contains 14 residues. The germline V and J ends were trimmed by 3 bases and 8 bases, with 15 bases remaining between them. The CDR3 loop is CASSWAYRVDEQFF. Written as DNA, the CDR3 is TGCGCCAGCAGCTGGGCTTACAGGGTTGATGAGCAGTTCTTC.

The V and J genes are TRBV6-5 and TRBJ1-1; 8 bases fit TRBD1. Looked up from germline, CDR1 is MNHEY and CDR2 is SVGAGI. The CDR3 runs 15 residues. V gave up 6 bases and J gave up 1 base; unmatched junction bases: 7. The CDR3 coding sequence is TGTGCCAGCAGCCGGGGCGGGACAGGGAACACTGAAGCTTTCTTT. This translates into CASSRGGTGNTEAFF.

The chain employs TRBV18 and TRBJ2-5, with D uncertain. V was trimmed by 3 bases and J by 3 bases, leaving 8 bases between them. The CDR3 sequence is 13 residues long. Germline CDR1 is KGHSH and CDR2 is LQKENI. Written as DNA, the CDR3 is TGTGCCAGCTCACCTATCATAGAAGAGACCCAGTACTTC. As protein: CASSPIIEETQYF.

This clone has a single count. J is TRBJ1-2 and V is TRBV5-5, with unresolved D. Trimming took off 4 bases at V and 8 bases at J, with 18 bases between the two ends. CDR3 length: 14 amino acids. CDR1 and CDR2 (germline): SGHKS, YYEKEE (reference sequence). CDR3 sequence (DNA): TGTGCCAGCAGCCTATTCGGGGAAGGTGAGGGCTACACCTTC. This translates into CASSLFGEGEGYTF.

The genes are TRBV28 and TRBJ1-1; the D gene is possibly TRBD1 (5 bases). The V and J ends lost 6 bases and 0 bases respectively, with 8 bases between them. Per germline, CDR1 MDHEN and CDR2 SYDVKM. The CDR3 totals 13 residues. CDR3 in amino acids: CASSETVNTEAFF. The CDR3 DNA reads TGTGCCAGCAGCGAGACAGTGAACACTGAAGCTTTCTTT.

The chain carries TRBV21-1 and TRBJ2-3; the D call TRBD1 from the table was never checked on the DNA. TRBV21-1 is given as a pseudogene. The CDR3 contains 16 residues. The CDR3 here is CASSTRTGNRTDTQYF. The CDR3 coding sequence is TGTGCCAGCAGCACTCGGACAGGGAATCGCACAGATACGCAGTATTTT.

The rearrangement joins TRBV27 to TRBJ2-1; 10 nucleotides line up with TRBD2. J gave up 4 bases and V 6 bases, and 6 bases lay outside the gene matches. CDR3 length: 15 amino acids. From germline, CDR1 is MNHEY and CDR2 SMNVEV (reference sequence). The CDR3 here is CASRSGLASYNEQFF. The CDR3 coding sequence is TGTGCCAGCAGGTCGGGACTAGCGAGTTACAATGAGCAGTTCTTC.

The chain joins TRBV12-5 to TRBJ1-5; no definite D call. The CDR3 extends over 13 amino acids. The ends were cut back, 6 bases at V and 16 bases at J, with 22 bases in the middle. CDR1 LGHNT and CDR2 FRNRAP come from the germline V gene. CDR3 loop: CASGPLLTAPAHF. CDR3 DNA: TGTGCTAGTGGCCCCCTACTGACTGCCCCAGCACATTTT.

V and J are TRBV7-9 and TRBJ2-7; D is undetermined. V shed 7 bases and J shed 2 bases, with 15 bases lying between them. This CDR3 has 14 residues. CDR1 is SEHNR and CDR2 is FQNEAQ in the germline V gene (reference sequence). The CDR3 protein is CASTVSATPYEQYF. The DNA of the CDR3 is TGTGCCAGCACAGTCTCAGCGACTCCCTACGAGCAGTACTTC. Filled out from reference TRBV7-9 and TRBJ2-7, the complete variable domain reads DTGVSQNPRHKITKRGQNVTFRCDPISEHNRLYWYRQTLGQGPEFLTYFQNEAQLEKSRLLSDRFSAERPKGSFSTLEIQRTEQGDSAMYLCASTVSATPYEQYFGPGTRLTVT.

CDR3 sequence: CASSFKLNSPLHF. Here the CDR3 DNA reads TGTGCCAGCAGTTTCAAGCTTAATTCACCCCTCCACTTT. The chain has TRBV12-3 or TRBV12-4 and TRBJ1-6; no reliable D call. V was clipped by 3 bases and J by 6 bases, with 6 bases between them. The CDR3 sequence is 13 residues long.